The 18 T cell receptor beta chains below come from one sample, sequenced in a study of liver allograft versus peripheral blood T cells. Study-level information: Intrahepatic T cell receptor repertoires from transplanted livers were compared against repertoires in recipients' peripheral blood.

TCRdb reprocessed the reads via MiXCR and lists one record per CDR3 protein. The data hold fewer than 15,000 distinct CDR3 sequences, with roughly 18% observed a single time. The receptors come from a human patient who had a liver transplant. Some of these T cells may belong to the graft donor.

The gene calls are TRBV20-1 and TRBJ2-5, with D perhaps matching TRBD2 (6 bases). The V and J ends lost 6 bases and 1 base respectively, with 9 bases between them. Germline V CDR1 and CDR2: DFQATT, SNEGSKA (reference sequence). This CDR3 contains 12 residues. CDR3 in amino acids: CSAATSQETQYF. CDR3 coding DNA: TGCAGTGCCGCGACTAGCCAAGAGACCCAGTACTTC.

The rearrangement uses TRBV20-1 and TRBJ1-2, with D possibly TRBD1 on 6 matching bases. The V end was cut by 6 bases, the J end by 2 bases, with 13 bases between. Germline lookup yields CDR1 DFQATT and CDR2 SNEGSKA (reference sequence). This CDR3 is built from 13 residues. CDR3 amino acids: CSARDTINYGYTF. The CDR3 DNA reads as TGCAGTGCCCGGGACACAATAAACTATGGCTACACCTTC.

This clonotype was detected a few times. This chain links TRBV16 with TRBJ1-1; D is possibly TRBD1 (5 bases). From germline, CDR1 is KGHSY and CDR2 FQNENV. The CDR3 is 16 residues long. V was clipped by 0 bases and J by 6 bases, with 17 bases between them. CDR3 sequence: CASSQSPPGRLAEAFF. The DNA for the CDR3 is TGTGCCAGCAGCCAATCCCCCCCAGGGAGATTGGCTGAAGCTTTCTTT.

This rearrangement joins TRBV9 to TRBJ2-1; TRBD2 aligns across 7 bases. The length of the CDR3 is 12 residues. V shed 6 bases and J 12 bases; nucleotides not matched to a gene: 9. The germline gives CDR1 SGDLS, CDR2 YYNGEE. The CDR3 DNA reads TGTGCCAGCAACGGACTAGTTTTCGTGCAGTTCTTC. Protein sequence: CASNGLVFVQFF. Complete variable domain (other parts from reference TRBV9 and TRBJ2-1): DSGVTQTPKHLITATGQRVTLRCSPRSGDLSVYWYQQSLDQGLQFLIQYYNGEERAKGNILERFSAQQFPDLHSELNLSSLELGDSALYFCASNGLVFVQFFGPGTRLTVL.

This clonotype turned up a few times. The chain employs TRBV20-1 and TRBJ2-7; TRBD1 aligns across 7 bases. The CDR3 loop spans 15 amino acids. Germline lookup yields CDR1 DFQATT and CDR2 SNEGSKA (reference sequence). After removal of 2 bases from V and 0 bases from J, the junction contained 7 bases not matched to a gene. Here the CDR3 reads CSARTRTGFSYEQYF. Written as DNA, the CDR3 is TGCAGTGCTAGAACTCGGACAGGTTTCTCCTACGAGCAGTACTTC.

As for this clonotype: A much larger clone lies one base from this, so it may be a read error. The chain carries TRBV7-2 and TRBJ2-7; D not resolved. There are 12 residues in the CDR3. Germline assignment: CDR1 SGHTA and CDR2 FQGNSA. V was pared by 1 base and J by 4 bases, with 5 bases between. The CDR3 loop is CASSLDYYEQYF. Written as DNA, the CDR3 is TGTGCCAGCAGCTTAGACTATTACGAGCAGTACTTC.

This clonotype showed up many times. The J gene is TRBJ1-5, the V gene TRBV30; TRBD1 aligns across 7 bases. The CDR3 covers 14 residues. Germline trimming cut 4 bases from V and 5 bases from J; bases unmatched to any gene: 8. CDR1 and CDR2 from the germline V gene are GTSNPN and SVGIG (reference sequence). The CDR3 nucleotides are TGTGCCTGGAACGTGGGGACAGTAGATCAGCCCCAGCATTTT. It encodes CAWNVGTVDQPQHF.

In regard to this clonotype: One base away lies a much larger clone, so this may be a sequencing read error. The chain employs TRBV6-5 and TRBJ1-6, with D unresolved. Germline lookup yields CDR1 MNHEY and CDR2 SVGAGI. The CDR3 runs 14 residues. CDR3 nucleotide sequence: TGTACCAGCAGTTATCAATCCCGAAATTCACCCCTCCACTTT. Its translation: CTSSYQSRNSPLHF.

By share, this clonotype counts as medium-sized. The chain links TRBV6-1 to TRBJ2-5, with TRBD2 matching 10 bases. Germline V CDR1 and CDR2: MNHNS, SASEGT. The CDR3 has 15 amino acids. V lost 6 bases to trimming and J lost 9 bases; unmatched junction nucleotides: 13. The CDR3 region is CASRREAGGSLAQYF. In DNA, the CDR3 is TGTGCCAGCAGAAGGGAAGCGGGGGGGTCCTTAGCCCAGTACTTC.

This clonotype appeared many times. V gene TRBV30 combines with J gene TRBJ1-3; the D is unclear. V was shortened by 0 bases and J by 0 bases, with 9 bases between the two germline ends. This CDR3 is 15 amino acids long. Germline lookup yields CDR1 GTSNPN and CDR2 SVGIG (reference sequence). The CDR3 here is CAWSVGANSGNTIYF. The CDR3 DNA reads as TGTGCCTGGAGTGTCGGCGCTAACTCTGGAAACACCATATATTTT.

This chain connects TRBV28 to TRBJ1-2, with D perhaps matching TRBD1 (6 bases). The germline gives CDR1 MDHEN, CDR2 SYDVKM. Trimming pared 8 bases from V and 4 bases from J, leaving 17 bases between. The CDR3 has 14 amino acids. CDR3 in DNA: TGTGCCAGCTGGGGGGGGGCTAGAACCTATGGCTACACCTTC. Amino acids: CASWGGARTYGYTF.

This clonotype is medium-sized within its sample. This chain connects TRBV27 to TRBJ1-2; D remains unclear. V was pared by 8 bases and J by 6 bases, with 25 bases between. The germline V gene has CDR1 MNHEY and CDR2 SMNVEV (reference sequence). This CDR3 is built from 16 residues. CDR3 residues: CASLRRGSPSFHGYTF. Here the CDR3 DNA reads TGTGCCAGCCTTCGGAGAGGGTCCCCCTCTTTTCATGGCTACACCTTC.

The chain uses TRBV9 and TRBJ2-1, with 8 positions matching TRBD1. Germline V CDR1 and CDR2: SGDLS, YYNGEE. This CDR3 region has 16 residues. Trimming at V came to 0 bases and at J to 7 bases, leaving 9 bases not matched to a gene. DNA of the CDR3: TGTGCCAGCAGCGTAGGGGGAACAGGGGGGCAGAATGAGCAGTTCTTC. Translation gives CASSVGGTGGQNEQFF.

This clonotype was seen repeatedly, ten times or more. V usage is TRBV28 and J usage is TRBJ1-4, with D possibly being TRBD1 (6 bases). The V gene's germline CDR1 is MDHEN and CDR2 SYDVKM. With 6 bases removed from V and 4 bases from J, the gap between germline ends came to 15 bases. The CDR3 has 15 amino acids. CDR3 in amino acids: CASSTSGQSNEKLFF. As DNA, the CDR3 is TGTGCCAGCAGCACATCGGGACAAAGTAATGAAAAACTGTTTTTT.

In this sample, this clonotype turned up many times. The rearrangement links TRBV10-3 to TRBJ1-1, with D perhaps TRBD1 (6 bases). CDR3 length: 14 amino acids. V was pared by 8 bases and J by 4 bases, with 17 bases between. Germline V gene data show CDR1 as ENHRY and CDR2 as SYGVKD. The CDR3 spells CAISRVGGGTEAFF. The DNA of the CDR3 is TGTGCCATCTCGCGTGTAGGGGGGGGCACTGAAGCTTTCTTT.

The chain's CDR3 is CASSNRASNQPQHF. The CDR3, as DNA: TGTGCCAGCAGTAACAGGGCGAGCAATCAGCCCCAGCATTTT. The chain combines TRBV12-3 or TRBV12-4 with TRBJ1-5, with D possibly matching TRBD1 (6 bases). This CDR3 region has 14 residues. V dropped 5 bases and J dropped 1 base, with 9 bases sitting between them.

This clonotype was counted between two and nine times. Germline and junction disagree at one end, which may indicate a read error. This rearrangement joins TRBV20-1 to TRBJ2-3; the match to TRBD2 covers 8 bases. The CDR3 runs 16 residues. The germline gives CDR1 DFQATT, CDR2 SNEGSKA (reference sequence). CDR3 region: CSAGERGKKGGDTQYF. CDR3 in DNA: TGCAGTGCTGGAGAGCGGGGGAAAAAGGGTGGGGATACGCAGTATTTT.

The chain couples TRBV14 to TRBJ1-3, with D maybe TRBD1 (6 bases). Looked up from germline, CDR1 is SGHDN and CDR2 is FVKESK. V lost 0 bases and J lost 6, with 15 bases in between. This CDR3 is built from 16 residues. CDR3 nucleotides: TGTGCCAGCAGCCAAGATCTTTTCACAGGGATAAACACCATATATTTT. This translates into CASSQDLFTGINTIYF. Drawing the rest from reference TRBV14 and TRBJ1-3, the complete variable domain is EAGVTQFPSHSVIEKGQTVTLRCDPISGHDNLYWYRRVMGKEIKFLLHFVKESKQDESGMPNNRFLAERTGGTYSTLKVQPAELEDSGVYFCASSQDLFTGINTIYFGEGSWLTVV.